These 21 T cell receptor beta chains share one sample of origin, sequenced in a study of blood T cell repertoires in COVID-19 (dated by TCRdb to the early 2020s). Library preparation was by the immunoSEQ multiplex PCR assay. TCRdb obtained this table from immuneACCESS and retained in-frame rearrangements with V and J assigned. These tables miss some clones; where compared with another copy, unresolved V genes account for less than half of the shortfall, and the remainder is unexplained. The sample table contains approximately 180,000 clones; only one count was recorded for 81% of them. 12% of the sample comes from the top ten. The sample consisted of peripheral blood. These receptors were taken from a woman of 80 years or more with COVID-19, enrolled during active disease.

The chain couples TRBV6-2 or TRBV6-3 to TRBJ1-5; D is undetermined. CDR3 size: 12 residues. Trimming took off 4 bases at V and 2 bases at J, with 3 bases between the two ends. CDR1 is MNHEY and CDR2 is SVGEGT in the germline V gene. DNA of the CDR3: TGTGCCAGCAGTTGGCGCAATCAGCCCCAGCATTTT. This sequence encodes CASSWRNQPQHF.

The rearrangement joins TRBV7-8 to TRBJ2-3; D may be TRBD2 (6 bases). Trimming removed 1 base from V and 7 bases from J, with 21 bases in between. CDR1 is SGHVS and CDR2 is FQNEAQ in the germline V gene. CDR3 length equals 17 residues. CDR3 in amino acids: CASSLGLLRDGGNTQYF. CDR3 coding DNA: TGTGCCAGCAGCTTAGGGCTCCTCCGGGACGGGGGAAATACGCAGTATTTT.

The CDR3 loop reads CAIGQGNNQPQHF. Written as DNA, the CDR3 is TGTGCCATAGGACAAGGGAACAATCAGCCCCAGCATTTT. The chain has TRBV6-6 and TRBJ1-5; tentatively, D is TRBD1 (5 bases). This CDR3 contains 13 residues. Germline V CDR1 and CDR2: MNHNY, SVGAGI (reference sequence). Trimming took 10 bases from V and 3 from J, leaving 13 bases between them.

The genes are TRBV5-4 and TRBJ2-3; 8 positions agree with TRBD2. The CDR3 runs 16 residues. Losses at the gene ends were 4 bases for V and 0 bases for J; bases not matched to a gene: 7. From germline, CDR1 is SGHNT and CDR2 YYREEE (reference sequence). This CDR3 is CASSGGTRASTDTQYF. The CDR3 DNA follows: TGTGCCAGCAGCGGGGGGACTAGGGCTAGCACAGATACGCAGTATTTT.

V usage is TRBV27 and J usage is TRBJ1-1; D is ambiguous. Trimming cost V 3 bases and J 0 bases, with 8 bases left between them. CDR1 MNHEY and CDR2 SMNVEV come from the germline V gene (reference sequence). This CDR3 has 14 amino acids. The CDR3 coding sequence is TGTGCCAGCAGTTTGGGCAGGTTGAACACTGAAGCTTTCTTT. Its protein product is CASSLGRLNTEAFF.

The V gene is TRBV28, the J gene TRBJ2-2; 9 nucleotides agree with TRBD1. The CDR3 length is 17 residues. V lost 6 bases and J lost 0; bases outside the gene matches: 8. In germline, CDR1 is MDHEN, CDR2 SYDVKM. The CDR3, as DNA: TGTGCCAGCAGAAAGGGACAGGGCGTTTCGAACACCGGGGAGCTGTTTTTT. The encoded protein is CASRKGQGVSNTGELFF.

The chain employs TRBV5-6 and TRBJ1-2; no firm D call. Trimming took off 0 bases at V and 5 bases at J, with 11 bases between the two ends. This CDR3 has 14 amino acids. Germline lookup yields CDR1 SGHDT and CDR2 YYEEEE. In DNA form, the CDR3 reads TGTGCCAGCAGCTTGGCCGGTCGGGGTTATGGCTACACCTTC. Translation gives CASSLAGRGYGYTF.

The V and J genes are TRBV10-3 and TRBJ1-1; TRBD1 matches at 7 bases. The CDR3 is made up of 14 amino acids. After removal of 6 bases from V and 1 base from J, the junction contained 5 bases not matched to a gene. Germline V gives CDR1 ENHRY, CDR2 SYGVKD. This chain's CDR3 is CAISRQGTNTEAFF. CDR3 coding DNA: TGTGCCATCAGCCGACAGGGAACGAACACTGAAGCTTTCTTT.

CDR3 nucleotide sequence: TGTGCCAGCAGCCCAAACACAGGTGAGCAGTTCTTC. Encoded protein: CASSPNTGEQFF. The rearrangement links TRBV6-2 or TRBV6-3 to TRBJ2-1, with D perhaps matching TRBD1 (5 bases). V gave up 6 bases and J gave up 9 bases, with 12 bases separating them. The CDR3 extends over 12 amino acids. Germline CDR1 is MNHEY and CDR2 is SVGEGT.

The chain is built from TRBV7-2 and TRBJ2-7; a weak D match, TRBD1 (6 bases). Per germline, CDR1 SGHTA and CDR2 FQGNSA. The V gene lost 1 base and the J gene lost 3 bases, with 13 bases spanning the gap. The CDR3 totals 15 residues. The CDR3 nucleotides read TGTGCCAGCAGCTTAGGCAGGGGAGTTCACTACGAGCAGTACTTC. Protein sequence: CASSLGRGVHYEQYF.

The CDR3 loop is CASSLVRGMNYGYTF. The CDR3 DNA reads as TGTGCCAGCAGCTTAGTGCGGGGTATGAACTATGGCTACACCTTC. The chain has TRBV7-8 and TRBJ1-2, with D uncertain. Germline V gene data show CDR1 as SGHVS and CDR2 as FQNEAQ. The ends were cut back, 1 base at V and 2 bases at J, with 11 bases in the middle. This CDR3 is built from 15 residues.

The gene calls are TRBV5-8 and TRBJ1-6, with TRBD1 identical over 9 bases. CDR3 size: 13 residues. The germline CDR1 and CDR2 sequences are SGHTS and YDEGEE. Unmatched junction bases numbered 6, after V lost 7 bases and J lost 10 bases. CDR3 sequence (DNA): TGTGCCAGCTCCGCGACAGGGGGATCACCCCTCCACTTT. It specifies CASSATGGSPLHF.

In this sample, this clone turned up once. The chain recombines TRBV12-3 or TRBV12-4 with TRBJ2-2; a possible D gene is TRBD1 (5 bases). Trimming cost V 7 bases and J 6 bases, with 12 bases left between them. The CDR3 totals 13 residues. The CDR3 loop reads CASTTGRAGELFF. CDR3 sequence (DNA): TGTGCCAGCACAACAGGCCGGGCCGGGGAGCTGTTTTTT.

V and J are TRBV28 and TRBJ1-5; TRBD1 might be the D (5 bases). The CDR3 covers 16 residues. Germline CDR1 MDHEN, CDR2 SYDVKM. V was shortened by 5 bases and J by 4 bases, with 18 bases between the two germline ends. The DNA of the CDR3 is TGTGCCAGCAGTGAGCCCCCAACAGGATTTAATCAGCCCCAGCATTTT. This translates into CASSEPPTGFNQPQHF. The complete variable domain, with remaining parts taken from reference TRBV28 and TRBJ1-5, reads DVKVTQSSRYLVKRTGEKVFLECVQDMDHENMFWYRQDPGLGLRLIYFSYDVKMKEKGDIPEGYSVSREKKERFSLILESASTNQTSMYLCASSEPPTGFNQPQHFGDGTRLSIL.

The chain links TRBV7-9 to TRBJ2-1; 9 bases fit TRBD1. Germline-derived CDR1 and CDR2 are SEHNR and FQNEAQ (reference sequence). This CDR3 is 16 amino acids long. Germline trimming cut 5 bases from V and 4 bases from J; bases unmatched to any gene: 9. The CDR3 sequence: CASSASDRGWYNEQFF. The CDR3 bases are TGTGCCAGCAGCGCTTCGGACAGGGGTTGGTACAATGAGCAGTTCTTC.

The CDR3 DNA reads TGTGCCAGCAGTTACGAGCAGGGCGGCGATACGCAGTATTTT. This translates into CASSYEQGGDTQYF. V gene TRBV6-5 combines with J gene TRBJ2-3; D may be TRBD1 (5 bases). V dropped 2 bases and J dropped 6 bases, with 12 bases sitting between them. Germline CDR1 MNHEY, CDR2 SVGAGI. The length of the CDR3 is 14 residues.

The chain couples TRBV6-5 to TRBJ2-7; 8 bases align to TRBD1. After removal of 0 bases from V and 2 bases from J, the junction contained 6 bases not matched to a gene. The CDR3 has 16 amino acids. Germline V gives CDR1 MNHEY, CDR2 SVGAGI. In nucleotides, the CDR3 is TGTGCCAGCAGTTACTCGAGGACAGGGTCAACCTACGAGCAGTACTTC. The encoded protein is CASSYSRTGSTYEQYF.

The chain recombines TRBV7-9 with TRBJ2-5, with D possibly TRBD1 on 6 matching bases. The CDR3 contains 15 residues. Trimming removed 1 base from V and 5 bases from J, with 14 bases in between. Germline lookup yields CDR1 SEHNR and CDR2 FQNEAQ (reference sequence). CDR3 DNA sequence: TGTGCCAGCAGCTTAGTATCAGGGGTTTGGGAGACCCAGTACTTC. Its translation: CASSLVSGVWETQYF. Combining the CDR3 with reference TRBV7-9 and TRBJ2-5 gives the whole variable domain DTGVSQNPRHKITKRGQNVTFRCDPISEHNRLYWYRQTLGQGPEFLTYFQNEAQLEKSRLLSDRFSAERPKGSFSTLEIQRTEQGDSAMYLCASSLVSGVWETQYFGPGTRLLVL.

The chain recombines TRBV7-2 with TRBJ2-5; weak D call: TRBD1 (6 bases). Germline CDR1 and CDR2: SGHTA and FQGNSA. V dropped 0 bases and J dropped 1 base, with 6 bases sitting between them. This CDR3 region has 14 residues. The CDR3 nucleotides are TGTGCCAGCAGCTTAGCCAGGGGCCAAGAGACCCAGTACTTC. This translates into CASSLARGQETQYF.

DNA for the CDR3: TGTGCCAGCAGCGGACAGAAAGTGGACGTCGCTGAAGCTTTCTTT. This translates into CASSGQKVDVAEAFF. The V gene is TRBV21-1, the J gene TRBJ1-1; no check of the table's D call, TRBD1, against the DNA was made. TRBV21-1 is noted as a pseudogene. The CDR3 extends over 15 amino acids.

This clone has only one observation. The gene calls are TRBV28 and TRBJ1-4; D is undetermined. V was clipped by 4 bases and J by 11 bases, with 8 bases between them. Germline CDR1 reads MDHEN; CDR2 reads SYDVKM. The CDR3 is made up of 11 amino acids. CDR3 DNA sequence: TGTGCCAGCAGTTATCCGGGGAAACTGTTTTTT. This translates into CASSYPGKLFF. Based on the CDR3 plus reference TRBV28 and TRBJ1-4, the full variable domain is DVKVTQSSRYLVKRTGEKVFLECVQDMDHENMFWYRQDPGLGLRLIYFSYDVKMKEKGDIPEGYSVSREKKERFSLILESASTNQTSMYLCASSYPGKLFFGSGTQLSVL.